These 15 T cell receptor beta chains came from one sample sequenced in a study of T cell clonality in common variable immunodeficiency. The data were produced by immunoSEQ multiplex PCR, yet TCRdb's version contains in-frame clones alone and is incomplete. The specimen gives about 42,000 clones without singletons; the ten biggest hold over 1.2%. The source material was peripheral blood mononuclear cells. Receptors originate from a person aged 18 to 75 in good health.

This clone was recorded many times. Read data end 3 residues before the CDR3 end; the end is taken from the germline J gene. This chain links TRBV7-2 with TRBJ2-5; 7 bases are a match to TRBD1. V lost 10 bases, J lost 7 bases, and 9 bases stayed unmatched. Germline CDR1 and CDR2: SGHTA and FQGNSA. CDR3 length: 12 residues. The CDR3 sequence: CAIRQGRGTQYF. The part of the CDR3 DNA that was read is TGTGCCATCCGACAGGGTCGGGGGACC. The full variable domain, with the rest looked up from reference TRBV7-2 and TRBJ2-5, is GAGVSQSPSNKVTEKGKDVELRCDPISGHTALYWYRQSLGQGLEFLIYFQGNSAPDKSGLPSDRFSAERTGGSVSTLTIQRTQQEDSAVYLCAIRQGRGTQYFGPGTRLLVL.

This clone was observed at least ten times. Sequencing ends 3 residues short of the CDR3 end; the germline J gene provides the rest. V gene TRBV7-3 combines with J gene TRBJ2-1, with a tentative D call TRBD2 (6 bases). The V end lost 2 bases, the J end lost 7 bases, and 15 bases lay between the germline ends. The CDR3 has 15 residues. From germline, CDR1 is SGHTA and CDR2 FQGTGA. CDR3 sequence reads: CASSLRVGGENEQFF. The CDR3 bases that were read are TGTGCCAGCAGCTTACGCGTTGGAGGGGAGAATGAG. Together with reference TRBV7-3 and TRBJ2-1, the CDR3 gives the full variable domain: GAGVSQTPSNKVTEKGKYVELRCDPISGHTALYWYRQSLGQGPEFLIYFQGTGAADDSGLPNDRFFAVRPEGSVSTLKIQRTERGDSAVYLCASSLRVGGENEQFFGPGTRLTVL.

Ten or more counts support this clone. With the read ending 3 residues before the CDR3 end, the germline J gene is used to fill in that end. The chain uses TRBV18 and TRBJ2-3; the D gene is possibly TRBD2 (5 bases). This CDR3 has 15 amino acids. The germline V and J ends were trimmed by 4 bases and 2 bases, with 13 bases remaining between them. Germline CDR1 is KGHSH and CDR2 is LQKENI. CDR3 loop: CASSLPGIYTDTQYF. Incomplete CDR3 DNA: TGTGCCAGCTCACTTCCGGGGATTTACACAGATACG.

This clone showed up many times. Read sequence stops 3 residues before the CDR3 end, and the germline J gene provides the missing end. The V gene is TRBV19, the J gene TRBJ2-5, with a tentative D call TRBD1 (5 bases). Deletions cut 9 bases from V and 2 bases from J, with 19 bases between. Looked up from germline, CDR1 is LNHDA and CDR2 is SQIVND (reference sequence). The CDR3 covers 15 residues. The CDR3 DNA, read in part, is TGTGCCAGCACCCGTGGGTGGGGCGGACAAGAGACC. Protein sequence: CASTRGWGGQET. The whole CDR3 is CASTRGWGGQETQYF.

This clone has at least ten counts. The CDR3 DNA, read in part, is TGTGCCAGTAGGCGGGTGAACACTGAA. It encodes CASRRVNTE. Given in full, the CDR3 is CASRRVNTEAFF. The chain employs TRBV19 and TRBJ1-1; D unresolved. The CDR3 end lies 3 residues beyond the end of the read and is filled in from the germline J gene. With 6 bases removed from V and 0 bases from J, the gap between germline ends came to 5 bases. Germline V gives CDR1 LNHDA, CDR2 SQIVND (reference sequence). The CDR3 is made up of 12 amino acids. Combining the CDR3 with reference TRBV19 and TRBJ1-1 gives the whole variable domain DGGITQSPKYLFRKEGQNVTLSCEQNLNHDAMYWYRQDPGQGLRLIYYSQIVNDFQKGDIAEGYSVSREKKESFPLTVTSAQKNPTAFYLCASRRVNTEAFFGQGTRLTVV.

This clone was seen ten or more times. The CDR3 extends 3 residues past the end of the read, so its final part is completed from the germline J gene. This sequence joins TRBV15 and TRBJ2-7; 12 bases align to TRBD1. The J segment lost 2 bases and the V segment lost 3 bases, leaving 2 bases of the junction unmatched. The CDR3 covers 15 residues. Germline values: CDR1 LNHNV, CDR2 YYDKDF (reference sequence). The CDR3 spells CATSSGTGGPYEQYF. The CDR3 DNA, read in part, is TGTGCCACCAGCAGTGGGACAGGGGGCCCCTACGAG. The full variable domain, rest sourced from reference TRBV15 and TRBJ2-7, is DAMVIQNPRYQVTQFGKPVTLSCSQTLNHNVMYWYQQKSSQAPKLLFHYYDKDFNNEADTPDNFQSRRPNTSFCFLDIRSPGLGDTAMYLCATSSGTGGPYEQYFGPGTRLTVT.

This clone was recorded many times. The DNA ends 3 residues before the CDR3 does, and the rest of the CDR3 is filled in from the germline J gene. This chain links TRBV7-3 with TRBJ2-3, with 10 bases aligning to TRBD2. V gave up 5 bases and J gave up 5 bases; unmatched junction bases: 10. CDR1 is SGHTA and CDR2 is FQGTGA in the germline V gene. The CDR3 has 16 amino acids. CDR3 in amino acids: CASSISSGGRRDTQYF. The covered CDR3 bases are TGTGCCAGCAGCATATCTAGCGGGGGCCGCCGAGATACG.

Points on this clone: The read ends 3 residues shy of where the CDR3 ends; the end is completed using the germline J gene. The chain has TRBV20-1 and TRBJ1-2; D gene unclear. This CDR3 region has 11 residues. Germline CDR1 DFQATT, CDR2 SNEGSKA (reference sequence). Partial CDR3 DNA: TGCAGTGCTAAGTCGCGAACAGAC. Encoded protein: CSAKSRTD. The CDR3 reads in full as CSAKSRTDYTF.

This clone was observed many times. Read sequence stops 3 residues before the CDR3 end, and the germline J gene provides the missing end. The rearrangement uses TRBV7-8 and TRBJ2-3; the match to TRBD2 covers 11 bases. The CDR3 has 16 residues. The junction had 8 bases not matched to a gene; V was cut back by 5 bases and J by 4 bases. Germline V gene lookup returns CDR1 SGHVS and CDR2 FQNEAQ. The CDR3 bases that were read are TGTGCCAGCAGCCAGATAGCGGGAGGGTCATCAGATACG. Translating gives CASSQIAGGSSDT. The full-length CDR3 reads as CASSQIAGGSSDTQYF.

This clone was observed at least ten times. Read sequence stops 3 residues before the CDR3 end, and the germline J gene provides the missing end. The rearrangement links TRBV7-8 to TRBJ2-1, with D possibly being TRBD2 (5 bases). The germline CDR1 and CDR2 sequences are SGHVS and FQNEAQ. The V end was cut by 5 bases, the J end by 6 bases, with 11 bases between. The CDR3 runs 13 residues. The sequenced part of the CDR3 DNA is TGTGCCAGCAGCCACACTAGTTCCAATGAG. Residues: CASSHTSSNE. The complete CDR3 protein is CASSHTSSNEQFF.

This clone has at least ten counts. The read falls 3 residues short of the CDR3 end, and the missing part is taken from the germline J gene. The J gene is TRBJ1-2, the V gene TRBV5-6, with D possibly TRBD1 on 6 matching bases. Germline loops: CDR1 SGHDT, CDR2 YYEEEE. Trimming stripped 6 bases from V and 7 bases from J, with 22 bases between. This CDR3 region has 15 residues. The CDR3 sequence: CASTPAGGAGSGYTF. The CDR3 DNA, read in part, is TGTGCCAGCACCCCGGCGGGGGGCGCGGGGAGTGGC.

Worth noting for this clone: Sequencing ends 3 residues short of the CDR3 end; the germline J gene provides the rest. V is TRBV5-1 and J is TRBJ1-3, with TRBD1 as a possible D gene (6 bases). The germline V gene has CDR1 SGHRS and CDR2 YFSETQ. V was clipped by 2 bases and J by 0 bases, with 9 bases between them. This CDR3 contains 15 residues. CDR3 in amino acids: CASSLGTLSGNTIYF. Partial CDR3 DNA: TGCGCCAGCAGCTTAGGGACACTCTCTGGAAACACC.

This clone was detected only a few times. The read finishes 3 residues shy of the CDR3 end, and the germline J gene is used to complete it. The V call is TRBV6-1, the J call TRBJ2-7, with a possible D match to TRBD1 (5 bases). The CDR3 runs 15 residues. Looked up from germline, CDR1 is MNHNS and CDR2 is SASEGT. The V end lost 1 base, the J end lost 4 bases, and 14 bases lay between the germline ends. CDR3 amino acids: CASSEGRVSGYEQYF. The sequenced part of the CDR3 DNA is TGTGCCAGCAGTGAAGGTAGGGTGTCAGGGTACGAG.

The sample holds many counts of this clone. The DNA read from the CDR3 is TGTGCCATCCTAGCGGGAGGGGGAGATACG. It codes for CAILAGGGDT. From start to end, the CDR3 is CAILAGGGDTQYF. The V and J genes are TRBV10-3 and TRBJ2-3; TRBD2 matches at 12 bases. The read stops 3 residues short of the end of the CDR3; the missing end is completed from the germline J gene. The CDR3 has 13 amino acids. V gave up 8 bases and J gave up 5 bases; unmatched junction bases: 2. Germline assignment: CDR1 ENHRY and CDR2 SYGVKD.

A note on this clone: The read finishes 3 residues shy of the CDR3 end, and the germline J gene is used to complete it. The rearrangement joins TRBV20-1 to TRBJ2-1, with 13 bases fitting TRBD2. This CDR3 has 14 amino acids. Looked up from germline, CDR1 is DFQATT and CDR2 is SNEGSKA (reference sequence). The trim removed 6 bases at V and 6 bases at J, leaving 5 bases unmatched. CDR3 amino acids: CSALGTSGTNEQFF. CDR3 DNA, as far as it was read: TGCAGTGCCCTGGGGACTAGCGGGACCAATGAG.